This T cell receptor beta chain is drawn from a study of TIL therapy for anti-PD-1-resistant metastatic lung cancer. Background on the study: Median patient age was about 56, ranging about 38-80 years. Half of patients were current or former smokers.

Time point described: pre-treatment sample, taken before nivolumab and TIL therapy. Most excised metastases sampled were pleural nodules or supraclavicular lymph nodes. Progressing patients received lymphodepletion, expanded TIL infusion and IL-2. With 6 bases clipped from V and 2 bases from J, the junction kept 8 bases outside the gene matches. Per the germline V gene, CDR1 is LNHDA and CDR2 is SQIVND (reference sequence). This CDR3 spans 16 amino acids. The libraries were made with immunoSEQ v3. Survey-level samples got 2 million or so read pairs; deep-level samples got about 5-6.5 million. Only in-frame clones appear in the TCRdb table, and some are missing; sequencing was by immunoSEQ multiplex PCR. The sample shows some 90,000 clones, 65% of them seen only once. This clone has just a few counts.

This receptor was taken from a person aged 25 to 80 with non-small cell lung cancer. Sequenced material: tumor tissue, taken at baseline. The genes are TRBV19 and TRBJ1-5, with 9 bases identical to TRBD1. CDR3 loop: CASRRPGQGGNQPQHF. DNA for the CDR3: TGTGCCAGTAGGAGACCGGGACAGGGAGGCAATCAGCCCCAGCATTTT.